This TCR beta chain was retrieved from a study of neurological immune-mediated disorders. This clonotype was seen repeatedly, ten times or more. Germline values: CDR1 SGDLS, CDR2 YYNGEE. There are 16 residues in the CDR3. V was pared by 4 bases and J by 6 bases, with 21 bases between. From 15-18 subjects, every sequencing run obtained over 180 million TCR-beta sequences. TCRdb passed the 5' RACE reads through MiXCR, listing each CDR3 protein once. The data show roughly 80,000 distinct CDR3 sequences, with 10% seen just once and about 1.8% held by the top ten. The sequenced material came from PBMCs. This TCR derives from a man aged 35-49 years in good health. J is TRBJ2-3 and V is TRBV9, with D tentatively TRBD2 (5 bases). The DNA of the CDR3 is TGTGCCAGCAGCTTCCCGGCGGAGGATCCCACGGATACGCAGTATTTT. It encodes CASSFPAEDPTDTQYF.